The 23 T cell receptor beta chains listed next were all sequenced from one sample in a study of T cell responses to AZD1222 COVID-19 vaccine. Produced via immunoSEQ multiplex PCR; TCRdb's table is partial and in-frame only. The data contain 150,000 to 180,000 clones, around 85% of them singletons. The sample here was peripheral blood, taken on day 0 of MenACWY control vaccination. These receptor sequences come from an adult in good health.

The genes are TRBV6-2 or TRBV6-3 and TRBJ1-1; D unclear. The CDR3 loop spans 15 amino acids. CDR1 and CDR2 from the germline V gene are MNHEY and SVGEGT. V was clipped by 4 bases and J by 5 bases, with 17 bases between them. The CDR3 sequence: CASSSYPRGGTEAFF. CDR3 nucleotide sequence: TGTGCCAGCAGTTCTTATCCTCGGGGAGGAACTGAAGCTTTCTTT.

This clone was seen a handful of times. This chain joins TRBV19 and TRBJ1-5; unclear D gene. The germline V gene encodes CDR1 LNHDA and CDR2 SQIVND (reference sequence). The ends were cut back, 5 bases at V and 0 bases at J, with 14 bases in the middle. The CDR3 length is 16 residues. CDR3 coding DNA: TGTGCCAGTAGTGAGTTCGAGACATATAGCAATCAGCCCCAGCATTTT. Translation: CASSEFETYSNQPQHF.

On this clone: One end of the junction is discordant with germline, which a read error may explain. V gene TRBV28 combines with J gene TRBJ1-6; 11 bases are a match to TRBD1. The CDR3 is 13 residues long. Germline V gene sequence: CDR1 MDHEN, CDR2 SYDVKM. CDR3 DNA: TGCCTTTGTGGACAGGGGGCCGAGTCACCCCTCCACTTT. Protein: CLCGQGAESPLHF.

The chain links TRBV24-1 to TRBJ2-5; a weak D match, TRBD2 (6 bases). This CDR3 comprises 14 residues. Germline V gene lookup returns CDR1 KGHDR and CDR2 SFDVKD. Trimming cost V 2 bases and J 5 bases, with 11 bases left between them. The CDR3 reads CATSDSGEEETQYF. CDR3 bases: TGTGCCACCAGTGATTCCGGGGAGGAGGAGACCCAGTACTTC.

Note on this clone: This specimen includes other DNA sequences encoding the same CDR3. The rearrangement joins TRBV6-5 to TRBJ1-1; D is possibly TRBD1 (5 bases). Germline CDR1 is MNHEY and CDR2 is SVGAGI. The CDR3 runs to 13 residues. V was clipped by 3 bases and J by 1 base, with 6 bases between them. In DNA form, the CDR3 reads TGTGCCAGCAGTTATACAGGGAACACTGAAGCTTTCTTT. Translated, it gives CASSYTGNTEAFF.

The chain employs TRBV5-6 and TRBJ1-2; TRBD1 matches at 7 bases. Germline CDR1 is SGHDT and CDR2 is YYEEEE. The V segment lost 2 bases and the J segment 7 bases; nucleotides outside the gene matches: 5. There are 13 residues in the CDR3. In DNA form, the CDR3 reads TGTGCCAGCAGCTTCGGGACAGAAATTGGCTACACCTTC. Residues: CASSFGTEIGYTF.

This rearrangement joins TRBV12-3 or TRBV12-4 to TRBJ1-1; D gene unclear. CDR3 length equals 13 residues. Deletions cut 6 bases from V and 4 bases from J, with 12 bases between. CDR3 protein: CASSRGRGTEAFF. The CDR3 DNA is TGTGCCAGCAGCCGCGGTCGGGGCACTGAAGCTTTCTTT.

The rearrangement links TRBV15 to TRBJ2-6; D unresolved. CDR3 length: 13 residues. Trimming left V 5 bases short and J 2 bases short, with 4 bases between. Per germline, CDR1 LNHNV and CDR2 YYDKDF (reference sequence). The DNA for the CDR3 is TGTGCCACCAGCCTAACTGGGGCCAACGTCCTGACTTTC. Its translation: CATSLTGANVLTF.

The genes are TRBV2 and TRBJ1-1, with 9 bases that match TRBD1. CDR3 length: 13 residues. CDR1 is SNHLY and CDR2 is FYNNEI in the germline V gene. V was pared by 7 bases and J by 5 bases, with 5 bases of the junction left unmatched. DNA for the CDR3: TGTGCCAGCAAGGGACAGGGATCGACTGAAGCTTTCTTT. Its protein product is CASKGQGSTEAFF.

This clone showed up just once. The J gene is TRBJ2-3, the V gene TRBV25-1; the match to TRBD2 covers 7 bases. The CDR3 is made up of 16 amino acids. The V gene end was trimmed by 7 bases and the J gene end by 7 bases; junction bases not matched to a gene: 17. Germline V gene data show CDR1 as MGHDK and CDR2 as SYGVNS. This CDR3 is CASTPRIFAGAHTQYF. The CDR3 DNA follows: TGTGCCAGCACCCCCAGGATCTTTGCGGGAGCTCATACGCAGTATTTT.

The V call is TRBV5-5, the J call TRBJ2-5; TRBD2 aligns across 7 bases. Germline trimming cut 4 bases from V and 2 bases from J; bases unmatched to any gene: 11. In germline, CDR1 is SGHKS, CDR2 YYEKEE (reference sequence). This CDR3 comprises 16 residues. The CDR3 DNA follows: TGTGCCAGCAGCCCCGGACTGGCGCGGGGGCAAGAGACCCAGTACTTC. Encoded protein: CASSPGLARGQETQYF.

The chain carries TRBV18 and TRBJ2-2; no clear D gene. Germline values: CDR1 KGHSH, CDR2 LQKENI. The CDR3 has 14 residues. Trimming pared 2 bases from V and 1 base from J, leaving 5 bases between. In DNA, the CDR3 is TGTGCCAGCTCACCAGTCCGGAACACCGGGGAGCTGTTTTTT. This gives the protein CASSPVRNTGELFF.

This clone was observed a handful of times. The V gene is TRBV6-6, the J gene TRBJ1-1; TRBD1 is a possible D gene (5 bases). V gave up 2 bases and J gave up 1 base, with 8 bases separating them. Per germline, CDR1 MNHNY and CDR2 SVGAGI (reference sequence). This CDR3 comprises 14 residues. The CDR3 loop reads CASSYGHPNTEAFF. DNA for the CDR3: TGTGCCAGCAGTTACGGACACCCGAACACTGAAGCTTTCTTT.

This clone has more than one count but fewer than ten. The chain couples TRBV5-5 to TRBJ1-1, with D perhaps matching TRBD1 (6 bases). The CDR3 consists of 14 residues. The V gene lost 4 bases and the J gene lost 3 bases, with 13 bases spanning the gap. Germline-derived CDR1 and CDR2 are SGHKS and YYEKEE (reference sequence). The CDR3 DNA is TGTGCCAGCAGCCCCCGGGGGGCGTACACTGAAGCTTTCTTT. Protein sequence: CASSPRGAYTEAFF.

The CDR3 protein is CASSVATGGGAGNEQFF. The CDR3, as DNA: TGTGCCAGCAGCGTAGCTACCGGCGGGGGGGCCGGCAATGAGCAGTTCTTC. V gene TRBV9 combines with J gene TRBJ2-1; the match to TRBD2 covers 9 bases. Germline V gene data show CDR1 as SGDLS and CDR2 as YYNGEE. The CDR3 is 17 residues long. V gave up 0 bases and J gave up 6 bases; unmatched junction bases: 10.

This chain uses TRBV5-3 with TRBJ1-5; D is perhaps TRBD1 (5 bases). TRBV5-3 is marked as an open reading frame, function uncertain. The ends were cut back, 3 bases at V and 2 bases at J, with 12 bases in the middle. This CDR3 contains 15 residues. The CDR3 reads CARSSDKYRNQPQHF. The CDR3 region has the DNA TGTGCCAGAAGCTCGGACAAATATCGCAATCAGCCCCAGCATTTT.

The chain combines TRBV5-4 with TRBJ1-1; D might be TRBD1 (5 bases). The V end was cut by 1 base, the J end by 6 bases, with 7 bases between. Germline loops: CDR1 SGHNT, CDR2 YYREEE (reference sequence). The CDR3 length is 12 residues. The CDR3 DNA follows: TGTGCCAGCAGCTTGAGGGGCGCTGAAGCTTTCTTT. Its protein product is CASSLRGAEAFF.

The CDR3 DNA reads as TGTGCCAGCAGCAACGGGGAAACGGTGAACACCGGGGAGCTGTTTTTT. Translation gives CASSNGETVNTGELFF. J is TRBJ2-2 and V is TRBV5-8; D is perhaps TRBD2 (5 bases). The CDR3 totals 16 residues. Germline CDR1 SGHTS, CDR2 YDEGEE. V was pared by 4 bases and J by 1 base, with 14 bases between. The full variable domain, completed using reference TRBV5-8 and TRBJ2-2, is EAGVTQSPTHLIKTRGQQATLRCSPISGHTSVYWYQQALGLGLQFLLWYDEGEERNRGNFPPRFSGRQFPNYSSELNVNALELEDSALYLCASSNGETVNTGELFFGEGSRLTVL.

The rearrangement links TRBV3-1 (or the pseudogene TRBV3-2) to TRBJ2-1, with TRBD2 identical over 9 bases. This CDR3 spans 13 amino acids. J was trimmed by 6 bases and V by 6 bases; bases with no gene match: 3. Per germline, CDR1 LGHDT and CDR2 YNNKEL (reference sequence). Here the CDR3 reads CASSSGGPNEQFF. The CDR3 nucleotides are TGTGCCAGCAGTAGCGGGGGACCCAATGAGCAGTTCTTC.

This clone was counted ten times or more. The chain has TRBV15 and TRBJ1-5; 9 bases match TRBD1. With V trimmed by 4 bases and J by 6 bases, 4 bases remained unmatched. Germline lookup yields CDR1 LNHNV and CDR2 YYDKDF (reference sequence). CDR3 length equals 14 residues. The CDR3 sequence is CATSTGTGRQPQHF. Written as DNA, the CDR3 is TGTGCCACCAGCACCGGGACAGGGCGTCAGCCCCAGCATTTT. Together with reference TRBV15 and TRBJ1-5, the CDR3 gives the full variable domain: DAMVIQNPRYQVTQFGKPVTLSCSQTLNHNVMYWYQQKSSQAPKLLFHYYDKDFNNEADTPDNFQSRRPNTSFCFLDIRSPGLGDTAMYLCATSTGTGRQPQHFGDGTRLSIL.

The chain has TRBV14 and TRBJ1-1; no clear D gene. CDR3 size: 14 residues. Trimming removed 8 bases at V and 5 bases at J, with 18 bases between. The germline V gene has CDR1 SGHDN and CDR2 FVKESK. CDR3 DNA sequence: TGTGCCAGCTCCCGGGCGGGAGGATGGACTGAAGCTTTCTTT. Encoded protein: CASSRAGGWTEAFF.

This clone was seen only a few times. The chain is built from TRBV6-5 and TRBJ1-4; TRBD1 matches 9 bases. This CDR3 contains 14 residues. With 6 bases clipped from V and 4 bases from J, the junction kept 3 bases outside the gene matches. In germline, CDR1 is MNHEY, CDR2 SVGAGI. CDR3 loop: CASRGQGLNEKLFF. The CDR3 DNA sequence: TGTGCCAGCAGGGGACAGGGCCTTAATGAAAAACTGTTTTTT.

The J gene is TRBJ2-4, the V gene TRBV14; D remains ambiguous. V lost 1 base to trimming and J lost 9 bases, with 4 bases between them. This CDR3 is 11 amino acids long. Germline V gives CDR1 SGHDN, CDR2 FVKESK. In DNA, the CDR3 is TGTGCCAGCAGCCAAGGCGCCATTCAGTACTTC. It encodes CASSQGAIQYF.